The 17 T cell receptor beta chains in this list originate from one sample, sequenced in a study of blood T cell repertoires in COVID-19. The method was immunoSEQ multiplex PCR; TCRdb's version includes in-frame clones alone and lacks a portion of them. The data contain 200,000 to 250,000 clones, 80% of them singletons. The sequenced material came from peripheral blood. The receptors come from a human donor in a cohort sampled during active COVID-19.

CDR3 in amino acids: CASSLARGARRADTQYF. CDR3 coding DNA: TGTGCCAGCAGCTTGGCCCGGGGGGCCCGACGGGCAGATACGCAGTATTTT. V gene TRBV5-4 combines with J gene TRBJ2-3; a possible D gene is TRBD2 (7 bases). In germline, CDR1 is SGHNT, CDR2 YYREEE (reference sequence). V shed 0 bases and J shed 4 bases, with 18 bases lying between them. CDR3 size: 17 residues.

The chain carries TRBV28 and TRBJ2-1; 8 bases line up with TRBD2. Germline V lookup: CDR1 MDHEN, CDR2 SYDVKM. Trimming removed 3 bases from V and 4 bases from J; junction bases left unmatched: 5. The CDR3 loop spans 15 amino acids. The CDR3 sequence: CASSFQAGGYNEQFF. CDR3 DNA: TGTGCCAGCAGTTTTCAGGCGGGGGGTTACAATGAGCAGTTCTTC.

This sequence joins TRBV7-2 and TRBJ1-1; D is uncertain. The CDR3 length is 13 residues. The V end lost 4 bases, the J end lost 8 bases, and 14 bases lay between the germline ends. CDR1 is SGHTA and CDR2 is FQGNSA in the germline V gene. The CDR3 spells CASSSLSVREAFF. The DNA of the CDR3 is TGTGCCAGCAGCTCGCTATCGGTACGGGAAGCTTTCTTT.

The J gene is TRBJ1-5, the V gene TRBV28, with TRBD1 matching 7 bases. The CDR3 sequence is 14 residues long. After removal of 6 bases from V and 7 bases from J, the junction contained 9 bases not matched to a gene. In germline, CDR1 is MDHEN, CDR2 SYDVKM. Here the CDR3 reads CASRLTGWRQPQHF. The CDR3 DNA sequence: TGTGCCAGCAGGTTGACAGGGTGGCGACAGCCCCAGCATTTT.

Concerning this clone itself: This same CDR3 is encoded by further DNA sequences in the sample. V usage is TRBV19 and J usage is TRBJ2-7, with a tentative D call TRBD1 (5 bases). The germline gives CDR1 LNHDA, CDR2 SQIVND (reference sequence). Trimming cost V 3 bases and J 2 bases, with 8 bases left between them. The CDR3 runs 13 residues. CDR3 residues: CASSIGRAYEQYF. The CDR3 DNA reads TGTGCCAGTAGTATCGGCAGGGCCTACGAGCAGTACTTC. Full variable domain (outside the CDR3, taken from reference TRBV19 and TRBJ2-7): DGGITQSPKYLFRKEGQNVTLSCEQNLNHDAMYWYRQDPGQGLRLIYYSQIVNDFQKGDIAEGYSVSREKKESFPLTVTSAQKNPTAFYLCASSIGRAYEQYFGPGTRLTVT.

This chain joins TRBV19 and TRBJ2-1; tentatively, D is TRBD2 (5 bases). From germline, CDR1 is LNHDA and CDR2 SQIVND (reference sequence). The CDR3 is 15 amino acids. V lost 7 bases and J lost 3, with 16 bases in between. The chain's CDR3 is CASTVNGEHYNEQFF. CDR3 sequence (DNA): TGTGCCAGTACCGTAAACGGGGAGCACTACAATGAGCAGTTCTTC. Drawing the rest from reference TRBV19 and TRBJ2-1, the complete variable domain is DGGITQSPKYLFRKEGQNVTLSCEQNLNHDAMYWYRQDPGQGLRLIYYSQIVNDFQKGDIAEGYSVSREKKESFPLTVTSAQKNPTAFYLCASTVNGEHYNEQFFGPGTRLTVL.

The J gene is TRBJ1-2, the V gene TRBV6-2 or TRBV6-3; TRBD1 aligns across 9 bases. Trimming at V came to 6 bases and at J to 4 bases, leaving 6 bases not matched to a gene. The CDR3 is 14 amino acids. Germline V CDR1 and CDR2: MNHEY, SVGEGT. CDR3 loop: CASSPQGAGYGYTF. The CDR3 DNA follows: TGTGCCAGCAGCCCACAGGGGGCTGGCTATGGCTACACCTTC.

The V gene is TRBV7-9, the J gene TRBJ2-1; TRBD2 agrees at 7 bases. The CDR3 runs to 16 residues. Germline values: CDR1 SEHNR, CDR2 FQNEAQ (reference sequence). J gave up 6 bases and V 1 base, and 9 bases lay outside the gene matches. The CDR3 coding sequence is TGTGCCAGCAGCTTAGATTCCGGACTAGTTATCAATGAGCAGTTCTTC. Translated, it gives CASSLDSGLVINEQFF.

The V call is TRBV24-1, the J call TRBJ1-5, with a tentative D call TRBD1 (5 bases). The CDR3 runs 13 residues. V shed 9 bases and J shed 0 bases, with 8 bases lying between them. Germline V lookup: CDR1 KGHDR, CDR2 SFDVKD. In nucleotides, the CDR3 is TGTGCCACCCAGGGTGGTAGCAATCAGCCCCAGCATTTT. Protein: CATQGGSNQPQHF.

This chain joins TRBV4-1 and TRBJ1-5; no definite D call. Trimming left V 0 bases short and J 5 bases short, with 17 bases between. The CDR3 length is 17 residues. Germline V lookup: CDR1 MGHRA, CDR2 YSYEKL. Written as DNA, the CDR3 is TGCGCCAGCAGCCAAGATTCGCGGGATGTGGGCCATCAGCCCCAGCATTTT. It translates to CASSQDSRDVGHQPQHF.

The rearrangement links TRBV19 to TRBJ1-6; 11 nucleotides line up with TRBD1. Germline CDR1 and CDR2: LNHDA and SQIVND (reference sequence). Trimming at V came to 7 bases and at J to 8 bases, leaving 10 bases not matched to a gene. The CDR3 is 16 amino acids. The CDR3 DNA follows: TGTGCCAGTAACCCGACAGGACAGGGGGCTTATTCACCCCTCCACTTT. Translated: CASNPTGQGAYSPLHF.

This clone was observed once. The chain uses TRBV6-5 and TRBJ2-7; D possibly corresponds to TRBD1 (6 bases). CDR3 length equals 11 residues. V lost 7 bases to trimming and J lost 5 bases, with 9 bases between them. Germline V gene data show CDR1 as MNHEY and CDR2 as SVGAGI. CDR3 protein: CASIGTNEQYF. CDR3 DNA sequence: TGTGCCAGCATAGGGACAAACGAGCAGTACTTC.

This chain links TRBV7-9 with TRBJ1-3; D is undetermined. This CDR3 has 16 residues. With 2 bases removed from V and 2 bases from J, the gap between germline ends came to 13 bases. The germline V gene encodes CDR1 SEHNR and CDR2 FQNEAQ (reference sequence). This chain's CDR3 is CASSLPSVSPGNTIYF. The DNA for the CDR3 is TGTGCCAGCAGCTTACCGAGCGTAAGCCCTGGAAACACCATATATTTT.

This clone was detected a few times. The chain is built from TRBV6-2 or TRBV6-3 and TRBJ1-6; possibly TRBD1 for D (6 bases). Looked up from germline, CDR1 is MNHEY and CDR2 is SVGEGT. Trimming cost V 4 bases and J 6 bases, with 10 bases left between them. CDR3 length equals 14 residues. In DNA, the CDR3 is TGTGCCAGCAGTTGGGGACAACTTAATTCACCCCTCCACTTT. This translates into CASSWGQLNSPLHF.

The chain uses TRBV5-8 and TRBJ1-2; 10 bases align to TRBD1. This CDR3 has 14 residues. The V segment lost 6 bases and the J segment 8 bases; nucleotides outside the gene matches: 10. Germline V lookup: CDR1 SGHTS, CDR2 YDEGEE. The CDR3 loop reads CASNRQGARSGYTF. The CDR3 DNA reads as TGTGCCAGCAACAGACAGGGGGCGCGATCCGGCTACACCTTC.

Concerning this clone itself: The same CDR3 can be traced to other DNA sequences in this sample. This chain uses TRBV19 with TRBJ2-7, with a possible D match to TRBD1 (5 bases). V lost 2 bases and J lost 0, with 8 bases in between. The length of the CDR3 is 14 residues. Germline-derived CDR1 and CDR2 are LNHDA and SQIVND (reference sequence). In DNA form, the CDR3 reads TGTGCCAGTAGTATACAGGGTTCCTCCTACGAGCAGTACTTC. Residues: CASSIQGSSYEQYF.

This clone was detected once. This chain joins TRBV19 and TRBJ1-2, with a weak D call TRBD1 (6 bases). Germline values: CDR1 LNHDA, CDR2 SQIVND (reference sequence). The CDR3 runs 13 residues. Between the trimmed V and J ends, which lost 3 bases and 8 bases, there was a span of 13 bases. Written as DNA, the CDR3 is TGTGCCAGTAGTATTCCGGGGGGCGGCGGCTACACCTTC. It is translated as CASSIPGGGGYTF. The whole variable domain, remainder taken from reference TRBV19 and TRBJ1-2, is DGGITQSPKYLFRKEGQNVTLSCEQNLNHDAMYWYRQDPGQGLRLIYYSQIVNDFQKGDIAEGYSVSREKKESFPLTVTSAQKNPTAFYLCASSIPGGGGYTFGSGTRLTVV.